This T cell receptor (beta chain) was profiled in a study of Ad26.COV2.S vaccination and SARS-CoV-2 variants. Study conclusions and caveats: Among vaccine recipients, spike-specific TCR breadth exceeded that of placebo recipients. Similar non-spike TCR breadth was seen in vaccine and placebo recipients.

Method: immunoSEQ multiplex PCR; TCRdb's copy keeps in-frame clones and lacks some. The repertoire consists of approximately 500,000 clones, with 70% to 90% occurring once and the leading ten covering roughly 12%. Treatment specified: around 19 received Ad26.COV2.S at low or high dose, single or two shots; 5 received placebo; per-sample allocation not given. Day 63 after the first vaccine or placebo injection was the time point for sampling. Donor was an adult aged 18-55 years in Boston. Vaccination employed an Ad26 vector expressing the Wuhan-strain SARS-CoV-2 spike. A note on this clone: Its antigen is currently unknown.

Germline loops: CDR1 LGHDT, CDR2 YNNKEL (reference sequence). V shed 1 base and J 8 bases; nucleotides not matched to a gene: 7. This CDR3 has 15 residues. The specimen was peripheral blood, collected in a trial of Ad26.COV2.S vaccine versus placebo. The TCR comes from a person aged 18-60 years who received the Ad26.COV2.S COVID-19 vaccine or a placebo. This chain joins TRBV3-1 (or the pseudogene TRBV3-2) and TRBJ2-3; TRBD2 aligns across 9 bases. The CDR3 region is CASSQGAGGHATQYF. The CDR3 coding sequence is TGTGCCAGCAGCCAAGGTGCGGGAGGGCATGCTACGCAGTATTTT.